This T cell receptor (beta chain) was found in a study of persistence of HIV-infected CD4 T cells. Study-wide context: Median time on suppressive ART was seven to eight years. The study, taken as a whole, reports: Antigen-responding cells were enriched for degenerate expanded CDR3beta sequences.

This clone was counted only a few times. What it binds is unknown. This was the immunoSEQ version 4 assay in survey mode. Only in-frame clones appear in the TCRdb table, and some are missing; sequencing was by immunoSEQ multiplex PCR. The data contain about 35,000 clones, roughly 84% of them seen just once; the ten biggest clones take up more than 4.5%. Overlapping HIV-1 Gag 15-mer peptides at approximately 0.96 ug per peptide per mL were used. Memory cells lacking CD40L and CD69 with high CD45RO were sorted. V lost 5 bases and J lost 5, with 16 bases in between. The CDR3 is made up of 15 amino acids. Germline assignment: CDR1 SGHVS and CDR2 FQNEAQ.

This chain connects TRBV7-8 to TRBJ1-5; D perhaps matches TRBD1 (6 bases). Sequenced here: cultured CD4+ T cells from PBMCs, sampled from a patient who received antiretroviral therapy. This receptor was identified in an adult with HIV. The donor label of this sample is uncertain. The CDR3 DNA reads as TGTGCCAGCAGCATAAGAGGGGGGGGAGATCAGCCCCAGCATTTT. Translated: CASSIRGGGDQPQHF. Full variable domain (missing parts from reference TRBV7-8 and TRBJ1-5): GAGVSQSPRYKVAKRGQDVALRCDPISGHVSLFWYQQALGQGPEFLTYFQNEAQLDKSGLPSDRFFAERPEGSVSTLKIQRTQQEDSAVYLCASSIRGGGDQPQHFGDGTRLSIL.